This T cell receptor beta chain emerged from a study of blood T cell repertoires in COVID-19. Study-wide context: From the United States, Italy and Spain came samples of acute and convalescent COVID-19. T cells, B-cell-depleted T cells, or PBMCs supplied cDNA or gDNA.

As handled by the study authors: How many nucleated cells were present was estimated from reference gene primer amplification. The method was immunoSEQ multiplex PCR; TCRdb's version includes in-frame clones alone and lacks a portion of them. For V, J and clone size, that table is used; D and trimming come from the DNA. This table holds about 210,000 clones, 75% to 85% found once. This CDR3 is 16 amino acids long. Trimming at V came to 3 bases and at J to 2 bases, leaving 5 bases not matched to a gene. The V gene's germline CDR1 is SGHNT and CDR2 YYREEE (reference sequence). Seattle researchers signed up patients amid active infection and tracked them longitudinally.

The chain links TRBV5-4 to TRBJ2-1, with 10 positions matching TRBD1. The sequence came from a woman in her 70s with COVID-19, enrolled during active disease. The specimen was peripheral blood. The CDR3 sequence is CASSSPGQGPYNEQFF. In nucleotides, the CDR3 is TGTGCCAGCAGCTCACCGGGACAGGGGCCCTACAATGAGCAGTTCTTC.